This T cell receptor beta chain was sequenced during a study of cytomegalovirus exposure and HLA in healthy donors (dated by TCRdb to the late 2010s). Concerning the study at large: According to a later analysis, one platform produced both the 110 or so validation repertoires and the approximately 600 repertoires of the first cohort. The study was designed to test whether signatures of past pathogen exposure could be identified by cataloging public T cell receptors. In addition to the first cohort of 650 to 750 subjects, a separate validation cohort of 120 different subjects was used. To predict cytomegalovirus infection status, the study combined high-throughput TCR immunosequencing, statistical association of individual TCRs with disease status, and machine learning. The research as a whole found: In vitro tests confirmed that a few of the cytomegalovirus-associated TCR beta chains recognize cytomegalovirus antigens. Cytomegalovirus status was reported to be diagnosed by the classifier with high specificity and sensitivity in both the original and validation cohorts. In the study, around 150 TCR beta chains were listed as associated with cytomegalovirus. The validation cohort had no HLA typing available for a later analysis, so co-occurrence within that cohort was assessed over all 120 or so repertoires. The authors suggested that the approach could potentially be extended to other disease states and immunological phenotypes. A later analysis found that TCRs clustered in the first cohort also tended to co-occur in the 120 validation repertoires, with about 94% of cluster scores above 0. While some public TCRs were present in many individuals, most TCR sequences turned up only very rarely across donors.

Library preparation was by the immunoSEQ multiplex PCR assay. Concerning the study's data processing: A statistical classification framework was built for diagnosing cytomegalovirus status from the catalog of TCR beta chain sequences. As stored in TCRdb, this immuneACCESS dataset retains in-frame rearrangements with V and J assigned. A fraction of the clones does not appear; measured against another copy, unresolved V genes explain less than half of the discrepancy, and the remainder lacks a known reason. The V and J calls and clone size were taken over from that table, and D and trimming were inferred from the DNA. This sample lists more than 90,000 clones; 75% to 90% were detected once. Jointly, the top ten make up 4% to 5.5% of the sample. The donors belonged to the validation cohort of around 110 subjects, which was separate from the roughly 670-subject first cohort. V ends up 4 bases short and J 7 bases short, with an unmatched junction base count of 4. The germline V gene specifies MDHEN as CDR1 and SYDVKM as CDR2. The CDR3 numbers 14 residues from cysteine through phenylalanine. Only the CDR3 DNA stays, 42 bases, in frame from base 1.

This clone occurred a few times. The clone's antigen remains unknown. Within one base of it there is no much larger clone, and no base qualities were kept. The source is a man younger than 30 in good health and CMV-seropositive. Input material: PBMCs. Recombination connected TRBV28 to TRBJ1-6, and 7 junction bases match TRBD1. CDR3 loop: CASSSTGRNSPLHF. The base sequence is TGTGCCAGCAGTTCGACAGGGCGGAATTCACCCCTCCACTTT.